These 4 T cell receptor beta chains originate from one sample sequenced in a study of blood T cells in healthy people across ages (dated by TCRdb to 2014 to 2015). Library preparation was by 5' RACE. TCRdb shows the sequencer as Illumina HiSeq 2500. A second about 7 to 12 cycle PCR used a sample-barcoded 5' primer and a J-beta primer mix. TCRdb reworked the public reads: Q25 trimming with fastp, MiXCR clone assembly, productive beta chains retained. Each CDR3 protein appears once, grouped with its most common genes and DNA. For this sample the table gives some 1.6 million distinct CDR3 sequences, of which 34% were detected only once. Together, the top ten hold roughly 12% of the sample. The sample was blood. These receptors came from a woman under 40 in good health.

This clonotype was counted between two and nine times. CDR3 in DNA: TGCGCCAGCAGCTTTGGGACTAGCGGGGGCCATGAGCAGTTCTTC. Its protein is CASSFGTSGGHEQFF. The chain couples TRBV5-1 to TRBJ2-1; 14 nucleotides align to TRBD2. Losses at the gene ends were 2 bases for V and 8 bases for J; bases not matched to a gene: 3. The CDR3 extends over 15 amino acids. The germline CDR1 and CDR2 sequences are SGHRS and YFSETQ.

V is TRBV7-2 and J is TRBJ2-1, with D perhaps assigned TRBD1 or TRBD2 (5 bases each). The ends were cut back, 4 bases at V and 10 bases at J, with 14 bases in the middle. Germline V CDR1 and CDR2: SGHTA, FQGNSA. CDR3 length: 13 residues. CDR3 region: CTSSYKLGREQFF. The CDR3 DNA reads TGTACCAGCAGCTACAAACTGGGACGAGAGCAGTTCTTC.

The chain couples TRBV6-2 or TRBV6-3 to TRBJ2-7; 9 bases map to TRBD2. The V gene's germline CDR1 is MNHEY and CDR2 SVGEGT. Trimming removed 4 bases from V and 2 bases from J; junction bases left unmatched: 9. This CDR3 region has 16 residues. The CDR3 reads CASSCSSSGTPYEQYF. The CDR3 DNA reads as TGTGCCAGCAGTTGCTCGTCTAGCGGGACACCCTACGAGCAGTACTTC.

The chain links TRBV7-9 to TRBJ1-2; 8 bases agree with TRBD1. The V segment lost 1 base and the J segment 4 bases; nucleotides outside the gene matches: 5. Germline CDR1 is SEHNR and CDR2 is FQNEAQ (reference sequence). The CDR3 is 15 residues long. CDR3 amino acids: CASSLGIQGAYGYTF. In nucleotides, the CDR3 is TGTGCCAGCAGCTTAGGAATCCAGGGGGCCTATGGCTACACCTTC.